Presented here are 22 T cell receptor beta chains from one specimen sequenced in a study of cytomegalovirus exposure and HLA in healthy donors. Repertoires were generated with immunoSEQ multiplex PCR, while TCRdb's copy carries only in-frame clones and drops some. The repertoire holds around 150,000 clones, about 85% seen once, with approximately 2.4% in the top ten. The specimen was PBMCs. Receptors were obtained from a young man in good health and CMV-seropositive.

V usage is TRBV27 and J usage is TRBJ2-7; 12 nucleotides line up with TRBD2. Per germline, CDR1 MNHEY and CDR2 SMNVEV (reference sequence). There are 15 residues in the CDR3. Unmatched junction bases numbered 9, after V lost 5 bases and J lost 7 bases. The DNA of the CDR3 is TGTGCCAGCAGTCCCACGACTAGCGGGGGCCCGGAGCAGTACTTC. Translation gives CASSPTTSGGPEQYF.

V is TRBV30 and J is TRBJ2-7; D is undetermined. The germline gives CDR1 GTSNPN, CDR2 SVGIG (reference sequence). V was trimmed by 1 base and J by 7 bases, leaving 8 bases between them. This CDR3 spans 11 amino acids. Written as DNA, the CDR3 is TGTGCCTGGAGTGGGTCTACGGAGCAGTACTTC. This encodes CAWSGSTEQYF.

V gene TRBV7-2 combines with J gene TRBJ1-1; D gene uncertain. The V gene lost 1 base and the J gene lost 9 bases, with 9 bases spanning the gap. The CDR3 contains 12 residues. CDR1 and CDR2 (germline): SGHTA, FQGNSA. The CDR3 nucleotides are TGTGCCAGCAGCTTAGGGGAGCGGCAAGCTTTCTTT. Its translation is CASSLGERQAFF.

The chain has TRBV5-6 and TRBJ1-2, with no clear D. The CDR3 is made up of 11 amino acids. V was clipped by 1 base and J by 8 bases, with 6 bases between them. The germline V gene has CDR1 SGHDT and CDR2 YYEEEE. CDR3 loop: CASSLNSGYTF. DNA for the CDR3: TGTGCCAGCAGCTTGAACTCCGGCTACACCTTC.

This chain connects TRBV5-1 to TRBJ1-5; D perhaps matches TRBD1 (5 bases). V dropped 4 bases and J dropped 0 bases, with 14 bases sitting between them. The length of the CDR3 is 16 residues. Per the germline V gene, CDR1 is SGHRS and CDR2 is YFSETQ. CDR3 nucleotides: TGCGCCAGCAGCCGAGGAGGGGCGGGTAGCAATCAGCCCCAGCATTTT. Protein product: CASSRGGAGSNQPQHF.

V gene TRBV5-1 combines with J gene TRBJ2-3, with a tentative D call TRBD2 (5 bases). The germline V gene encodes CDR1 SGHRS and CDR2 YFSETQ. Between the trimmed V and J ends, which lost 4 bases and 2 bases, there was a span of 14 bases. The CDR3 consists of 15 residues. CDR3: CASSDTSFVTDTQYF. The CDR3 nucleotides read TGCGCCAGCAGCGACACTAGTTTTGTCACAGATACGCAGTATTTT.

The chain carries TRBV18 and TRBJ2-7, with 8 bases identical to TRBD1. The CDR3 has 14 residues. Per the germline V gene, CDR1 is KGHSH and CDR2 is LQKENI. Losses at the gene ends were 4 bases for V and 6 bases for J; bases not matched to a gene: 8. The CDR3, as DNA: TGTGCCAGCTCACGAGACAGGGGCAAGGGCGAGCAGTACTTC. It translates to CASSRDRGKGEQYF.

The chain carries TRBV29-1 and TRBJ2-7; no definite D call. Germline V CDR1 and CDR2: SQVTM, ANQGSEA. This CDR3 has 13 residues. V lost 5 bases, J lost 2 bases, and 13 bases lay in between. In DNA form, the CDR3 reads TGCAGCGTTTGCAATCTGGCCCCCTACGAGCAGTACTTC. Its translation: CSVCNLAPYEQYF.

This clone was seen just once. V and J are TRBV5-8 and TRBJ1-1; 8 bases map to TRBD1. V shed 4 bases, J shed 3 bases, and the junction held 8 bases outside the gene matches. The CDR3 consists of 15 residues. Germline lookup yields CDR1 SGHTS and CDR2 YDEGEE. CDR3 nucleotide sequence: TGTGCCAGCAGCGGGGGGGACAGGCGGGACACTGAAGCTTTCTTT. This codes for CASSGGDRRDTEAFF.

In nucleotides, the CDR3 is TGTGCCAGCAGTCGACAGGGAGACTCTGGAAACACCATATATTTT. Protein product: CASSRQGDSGNTIYF. The chain combines TRBV6-5 with TRBJ1-3; TRBD1 matches 7 bases. Germline V lookup: CDR1 MNHEY, CDR2 SVGAGI. There are 15 residues in the CDR3. The V segment lost 5 bases and the J segment 0 bases; nucleotides outside the gene matches: 4.

The CDR3 DNA sequence: TGTGCCAGCAGCTTGGACAGGGGGCTAGAAAAACTGTTTTTT. Encoded protein: CASSLDRGLEKLFF. J is TRBJ1-4 and V is TRBV6-4; 11 bases fit TRBD1. The CDR3 runs to 14 residues. V trimming: 6 bases; J trimming: 8 bases; junction bases outside the gene matches: 5. The germline CDR1 and CDR2 sequences are MRHNA and SNTAGT.

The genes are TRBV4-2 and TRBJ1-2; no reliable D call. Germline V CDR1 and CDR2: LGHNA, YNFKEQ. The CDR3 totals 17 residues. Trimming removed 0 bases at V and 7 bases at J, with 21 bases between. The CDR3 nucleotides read TGTGCCAGCAGCCAAGAAAATGTCGGATCACCCGGGGTTGGCTACACCTTC. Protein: CASSQENVGSPGVGYTF.

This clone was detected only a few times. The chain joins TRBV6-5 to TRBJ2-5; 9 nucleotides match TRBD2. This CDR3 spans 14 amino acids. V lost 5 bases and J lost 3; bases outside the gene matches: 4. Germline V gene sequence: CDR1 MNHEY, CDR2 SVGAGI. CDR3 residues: CASSRLAGKETQYF. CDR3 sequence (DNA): TGTGCCAGCAGTCGGCTAGCGGGGAAAGAGACCCAGTACTTC.

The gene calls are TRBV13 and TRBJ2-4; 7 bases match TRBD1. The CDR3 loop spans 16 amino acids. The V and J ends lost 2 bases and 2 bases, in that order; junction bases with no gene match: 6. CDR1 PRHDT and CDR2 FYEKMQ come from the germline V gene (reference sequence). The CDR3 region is CASSLKGGAPKNIQYF. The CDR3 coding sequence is TGTGCCAGCAGCTTAAAAGGGGGCGCCCCCAAAAACATTCAGTACTTC.

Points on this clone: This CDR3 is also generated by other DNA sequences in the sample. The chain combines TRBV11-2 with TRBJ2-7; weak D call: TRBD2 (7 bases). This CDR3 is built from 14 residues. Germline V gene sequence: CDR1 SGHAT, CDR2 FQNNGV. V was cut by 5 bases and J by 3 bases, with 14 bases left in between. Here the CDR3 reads CASSRGGGSYEQYF. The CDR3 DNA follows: TGTGCCAGCAGCCGTGGGGGGGGCAGCTACGAGCAGTACTTC.

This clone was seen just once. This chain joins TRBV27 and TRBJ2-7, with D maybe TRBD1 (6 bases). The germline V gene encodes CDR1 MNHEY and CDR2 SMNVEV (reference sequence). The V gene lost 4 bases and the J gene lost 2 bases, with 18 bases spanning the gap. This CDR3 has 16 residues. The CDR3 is CASSSYGQTNPYEQYF. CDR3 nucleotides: TGTGCCAGCAGTTCCTACGGACAGACGAACCCCTACGAGCAGTACTTC.

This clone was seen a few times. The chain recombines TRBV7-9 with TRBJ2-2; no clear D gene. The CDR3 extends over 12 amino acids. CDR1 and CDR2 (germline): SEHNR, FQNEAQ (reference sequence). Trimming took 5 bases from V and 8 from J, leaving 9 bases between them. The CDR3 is CASSPPLGELFF. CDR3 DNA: TGTGCCAGCAGCCCTCCCCTGGGGGAGCTGTTTTTT.

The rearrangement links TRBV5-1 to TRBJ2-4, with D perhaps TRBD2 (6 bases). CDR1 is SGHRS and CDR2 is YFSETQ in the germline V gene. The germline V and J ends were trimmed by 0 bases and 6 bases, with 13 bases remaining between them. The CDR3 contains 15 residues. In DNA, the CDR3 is TGCGCCAGCAGCTTGGCCCGGGGGACGGGAAACATTCAGTACTTC. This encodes CASSLARGTGNIQYF.

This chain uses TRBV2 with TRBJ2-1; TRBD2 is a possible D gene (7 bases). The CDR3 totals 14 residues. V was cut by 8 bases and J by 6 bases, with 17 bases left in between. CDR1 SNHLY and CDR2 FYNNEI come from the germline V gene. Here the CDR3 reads CASPRWGGSNEQFF. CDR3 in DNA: TGTGCCAGCCCCAGGTGGGGGGGCTCCAATGAGCAGTTCTTC.

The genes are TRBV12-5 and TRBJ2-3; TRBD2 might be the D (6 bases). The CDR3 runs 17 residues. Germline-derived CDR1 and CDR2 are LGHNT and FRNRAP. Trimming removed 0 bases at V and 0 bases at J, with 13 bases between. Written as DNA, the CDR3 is TGTGCTAGTGGTTTGGTACGGGACGGGACTAGCACAGATACGCAGTATTTT. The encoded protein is CASGLVRDGTSTDTQYF.

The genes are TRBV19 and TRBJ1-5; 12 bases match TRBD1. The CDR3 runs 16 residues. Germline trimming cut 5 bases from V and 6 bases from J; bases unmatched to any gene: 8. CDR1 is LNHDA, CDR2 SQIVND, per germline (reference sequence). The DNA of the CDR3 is TGTGCCAGTAGTCCACCAAGGGACAGGGGGCTTCAGCCCCAGCATTTT. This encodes CASSPPRDRGLQPQHF. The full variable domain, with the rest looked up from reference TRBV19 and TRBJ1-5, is DGGITQSPKYLFRKEGQNVTLSCEQNLNHDAMYWYRQDPGQGLRLIYYSQIVNDFQKGDIAEGYSVSREKKESFPLTVTSAQKNPTAFYLCASSPPRDRGLQPQHFGDGTRLSIL.

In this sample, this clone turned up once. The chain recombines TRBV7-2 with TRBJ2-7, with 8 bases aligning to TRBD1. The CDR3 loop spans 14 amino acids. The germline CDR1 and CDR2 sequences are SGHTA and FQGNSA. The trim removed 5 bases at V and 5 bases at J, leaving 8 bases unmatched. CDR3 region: CASSRGNRGNEQYF. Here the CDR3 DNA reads TGTGCCAGCAGCCGGGGAAACAGGGGGAACGAGCAGTACTTC.